The 26 T cell receptor beta chains presented below share a single source sample, sequenced in a study of blood T cell repertoires in COVID-19. This table comes from immunoSEQ multiplex PCR, and its TCRdb copy is limited to in-frame clones, with some not included. This sample yields 95,000 to 150,000 clones, of which over 70% are seen a single time; less than 30% belongs to the top ten. The source material was peripheral blood. The receptor set was obtained from a woman in her sixties or seventies with acute or convalescent COVID-19.

This chain uses TRBV5-1 with TRBJ2-2; 11 bases are a match to TRBD2. The CDR3 has 17 residues. Germline V lookup: CDR1 SGHRS, CDR2 YFSETQ. With 0 bases clipped from V and 4 bases from J, the junction kept 5 bases outside the gene matches. CDR3 in amino acids: CASSLDGLAGGTGELFF. CDR3 in DNA: TGCGCCAGCAGCTTGGATGGTCTAGCGGGGGGCACCGGGGAGCTGTTTTTT.

The chain couples TRBV30 to TRBJ2-5; TRBD1 is a possible D gene (6 bases). The CDR3 is 13 amino acids. Per germline, CDR1 GTSNPN and CDR2 SVGIG (reference sequence). With 2 bases removed from V and 7 bases from J, the gap between germline ends came to 14 bases. The CDR3 reads CAWSPLQGGTQYF. The CDR3 nucleotides are TGTGCCTGGAGTCCCCTCCAAGGGGGGACCCAGTACTTC.

The chain uses TRBV5-8 and TRBJ1-1; unclear D gene. Germline CDR1 SGHTS, CDR2 YDEGEE. The CDR3 has 12 residues. V was trimmed by 1 base and J by 11 bases, leaving 12 bases between them. CDR3 DNA sequence: TGTGCCAGCAGCTTGTACCCGGCGGGGGCTTTCTTT. Translated, it gives CASSLYPAGAFF.

V is TRBV5-4 and J is TRBJ1-2; D possibly corresponds to TRBD1 (6 bases). Germline assignment: CDR1 SGHNT and CDR2 YYREEE (reference sequence). Trimming took off 4 bases at V and 5 bases at J, with 15 bases between the two ends. The CDR3 runs 14 residues. The chain's CDR3 is CASSGDTAGYGYTF. In nucleotides, the CDR3 is TGTGCCAGCAGCGGGGACACGGCTGGATATGGCTACACCTTC.

The V gene is TRBV5-4, the J gene TRBJ2-7; 9 nucleotides line up with TRBD1. The junction had 6 bases not matched to a gene; V was cut back by 3 bases and J by 2 bases. Germline-derived CDR1 and CDR2 are SGHNT and YYREEE (reference sequence). The length of the CDR3 is 15 residues. CDR3 sequence: CASSSSGTGTYEQYF. As DNA, the CDR3 is TGTGCCAGCAGCTCCTCCGGGACAGGGACCTACGAGCAGTACTTC.

This clone came up once. The V call is TRBV30, the J call TRBJ1-5, with 7 bases matching TRBD1. The V and J ends lost 5 bases and 0 bases, in that order; junction bases with no gene match: 7. CDR3 length: 15 amino acids. Germline assignment: CDR1 GTSNPN and CDR2 SVGIG (reference sequence). The CDR3, as DNA: TGTGCCTGGTCAACAGGGGCCACTAGCAATCAGCCCCAGCATTTT. The encoded protein is CAWSTGATSNQPQHF.

The genes are TRBV10-3 and TRBJ2-1, with 9 bases fitting TRBD1. This CDR3 is 12 amino acids long. V lost 10 bases, J lost 6 bases, and 4 bases stayed unmatched. Germline CDR1 is ENHRY and CDR2 is SYGVKD. CDR3 protein: CATQQGANEQFF. The CDR3 coding sequence is TGTGCCACTCAACAGGGGGCCAATGAGCAGTTCTTC.

The chain uses TRBV6-5 and TRBJ2-1; D remains unclear. Germline-derived CDR1 and CDR2 are MNHEY and SVGAGI. The CDR3 covers 13 residues. Trimming left V 6 bases short and J 4 bases short, with 10 bases between. CDR3: CASRGTVYNEQFF. In nucleotides, the CDR3 is TGTGCCAGCAGGGGTACAGTTTACAATGAGCAGTTCTTC.

J is TRBJ1-2 and V is TRBV28, with D perhaps matching TRBD1 (6 bases). Germline-derived CDR1 and CDR2 are MDHEN and SYDVKM. V shed 6 bases and J shed 4 bases, with 15 bases lying between them. This CDR3 region has 14 residues. CDR3 sequence (DNA): TGTGCCAGCAGCCTGGGGGGGGCGGTCTATGGCTACACCTTC. Its translation: CASSLGGAVYGYTF.

The genes are TRBV5-1 and TRBJ2-3; TRBD2 matches at 13 bases. The length of the CDR3 is 17 residues. Germline-derived CDR1 and CDR2 are SGHRS and YFSETQ. The ends lost 6 bases at V and 4 bases at J; junction bases unmatched: 11. CDR3 protein: CASTPIMTSGGSDTQYF. In DNA, the CDR3 is TGCGCCAGCACCCCGATAATGACTAGCGGGGGGTCAGATACGCAGTATTTT.

The J gene is TRBJ2-5, the V gene TRBV6-4; perhaps TRBD1 as D (6 bases). V was pared by 5 bases and J by 5 bases, with 12 bases between. CDR3 length: 13 residues. Germline CDR1 MRHNA, CDR2 SNTAGT. In DNA form, the CDR3 reads TGTGCCAGCAGTAGGGGGACCGGGGAGACCCAGTACTTC. It translates to CASSRGTGETQYF.

V is TRBV6-1 and J is TRBJ1-2; 7 bases map to TRBD1. V lost 3 bases to trimming and J lost 5 bases; unmatched junction nucleotides: 18. This CDR3 comprises 18 residues. Germline CDR1 MNHNS, CDR2 SASEGT. CDR3 in DNA: TGTGCCAGCAGTGACTGGGACAGCGGGAGGGGGAACTATTATGGCTACACCTTC. This encodes CASSDWDSGRGNYYGYTF.

This chain connects TRBV10-3 to TRBJ1-6; possibly TRBD1 for D (5 bases). Germline loops: CDR1 ENHRY, CDR2 SYGVKD. CDR3 length: 15 residues. V was pared by 10 bases and J by 1 base, with 14 bases between. CDR3 nucleotide sequence: TGTGCCACCGTCCCGGACACTTCCTATAATTCACCCCTCCACTTT. Translating it yields CATVPDTSYNSPLHF.

The gene calls are TRBV9 and TRBJ1-4, with D maybe TRBD1 (6 bases). Looked up from germline, CDR1 is SGDLS and CDR2 is YYNGEE. The CDR3 has 14 amino acids. Trimming pared 0 bases from V and 7 bases from J, leaving 10 bases between. The CDR3 sequence is CASSVGQGSEKLFF. The CDR3 DNA reads as TGTGCCAGCAGCGTAGGTCAGGGGAGTGAAAAACTGTTTTTT.

This chain links TRBV4-1 with TRBJ2-7; possibly TRBD1 for D (5 bases). Germline CDR1 is MGHRA and CDR2 is YSYEKL. The V end was cut by 1 base, the J end by 2 bases, with 12 bases between. The CDR3 is made up of 15 amino acids. The CDR3 sequence is CASSQGQGGTYEQYF. The CDR3 nucleotides are TGCGCCAGCAGCCAAGGGCAGGGTGGAACCTACGAGCAGTACTTC.

The chain carries TRBV28 and TRBJ2-7, with D possibly being TRBD1 (5 bases). Germline CDR1 reads MDHEN; CDR2 reads SYDVKM. The CDR3 is made up of 11 amino acids. Deletions cut 7 bases from V and 4 bases from J, with 8 bases between. CDR3 sequence (DNA): TGTGCCAGCACAGGGCCGTACGAGCAGTACTTC. Amino acid sequence: CASTGPYEQYF.

The rearrangement joins TRBV19 to TRBJ2-7, with 7 bases aligning to TRBD1. In germline, CDR1 is LNHDA, CDR2 SQIVND (reference sequence). V was pared by 4 bases and J by 2 bases, with 11 bases of the junction left unmatched. The CDR3 covers 16 residues. The CDR3 bases are TGTGCCAGTAGTACCTCCAAGACAGGGATAGCCTACGAGCAGTACTTC. This sequence encodes CASSTSKTGIAYEQYF. Full variable domain (rest looked up from reference TRBV19 and TRBJ2-7): DGGITQSPKYLFRKEGQNVTLSCEQNLNHDAMYWYRQDPGQGLRLIYYSQIVNDFQKGDIAEGYSVSREKKESFPLTVTSAQKNPTAFYLCASSTSKTGIAYEQYFGPGTRLTVT.

In its sample, this clone was seen once. V usage is TRBV29-1 and J usage is TRBJ2-2; D may be TRBD2 (5 bases). The CDR3 spans 12 residues. The V and J ends lost 4 bases and 7 bases respectively, with 10 bases between them. Germline CDR1 and CDR2: SQVTM and ANQGSEA. The CDR3 DNA reads as TGCAGCGTTGTTAATGGAGGCGGGGAGCTGTTTTTT. Translation: CSVVNGGGELFF.

The chain links TRBV29-1 to TRBJ1-2; maybe TRBD1 (6 bases). The V end lost 4 bases, the J end lost 5 bases, and 14 bases lay between the germline ends. Germline values: CDR1 SQVTM, CDR2 ANQGSEA. The CDR3 consists of 13 residues. The CDR3 loop is CSVVQGGGYGYTF. CDR3 DNA: TGCAGCGTTGTTCAGGGAGGGGGATATGGCTACACCTTC.

The chain is built from TRBV10-3 and TRBJ2-3; 11 bases fit TRBD2. Per germline, CDR1 ENHRY and CDR2 SYGVKD. The CDR3 totals 15 residues. V was clipped by 6 bases and J by 4 bases; unmatched bases: 6. CDR3 loop: CAIREGLAAADTQYF. Here the CDR3 DNA reads TGTGCCATCAGGGAGGGACTAGCGGCCGCAGATACGCAGTATTTT.

CDR3 nucleotide sequence: TGTGCCAGCAGCGTAGATGGGCAGGGTTACGGGGAGCTGTTTTTT. It specifies CASSVDGQGYGELFF. The gene calls are TRBV9 and TRBJ2-2, with a tentative D call TRBD1 (5 bases). V lost 0 bases and J lost 7, with 13 bases in between. The CDR3 sequence is 15 residues long. CDR1 is SGDLS, CDR2 YYNGEE, per germline.

V gene TRBV6-6 combines with J gene TRBJ1-2, with TRBD1 matching 8 bases. The CDR3 is made up of 15 amino acids. Germline values: CDR1 MNHNY, CDR2 SVGAGI (reference sequence). V lost 4 bases to trimming and J lost 7 bases; unmatched junction nucleotides: 11. CDR3 nucleotide sequence: TGTGCCAGCAGTTCTTGGGACAGGCAGACTTTTGGCTACACCTTC. This gives the protein CASSSWDRQTFGYTF.

The rearrangement links TRBV28 to TRBJ1-1; D is possibly TRBD1 (6 bases). The CDR3 has 15 residues. Trimming removed 2 bases at V and 6 bases at J, with 16 bases between. CDR1 and CDR2 from the germline V gene are MDHEN and SYDVKM. CDR3 region: CASSLLTGFSPEAFF. For the CDR3, the DNA is TGTGCCAGCAGTTTACTCACAGGGTTCTCACCTGAAGCTTTCTTT.

This rearrangement joins TRBV7-9 to TRBJ1-2; D is undetermined. Per the germline V gene, CDR1 is SEHNR and CDR2 is FQNEAQ (reference sequence). Deletions cut 3 bases from V and 2 bases from J, with 13 bases between. The length of the CDR3 is 15 residues. The CDR3 loop is CASSFWAGSNYGYTF. CDR3 DNA sequence: TGTGCCAGCAGCTTTTGGGCAGGATCGAACTATGGCTACACCTTC.

This clone was seen a single time. This rearrangement joins TRBV5-1 to TRBJ2-1, with a weak D call TRBD1 (5 bases). CDR1 is SGHRS, CDR2 YFSETQ, per germline. The CDR3 runs 17 residues. The V and J ends lost 5 bases and 0 bases respectively, with 18 bases between them. Here the CDR3 reads CASRNNHRSSSYNEQFF. CDR3 nucleotides: TGCGCCAGCAGAAATAATCACAGGTCAAGCTCCTACAATGAGCAGTTCTTC.

This clone occurred a few times. The chain is built from TRBV6-5 and TRBJ1-1; D is uncertain. The CDR3 runs 13 residues. V was clipped by 8 bases and J by 5 bases, with 15 bases between them. From germline, CDR1 is MNHEY and CDR2 SVGAGI. CDR3 DNA: TGTGCCAGCCTTGCGACGGCGAGGACTGAAGCTTTCTTT. It is translated as CASLATARTEAFF.